Listed here is a single T cell receptor (beta chain). No antigen is known for it. Trimming removed 4 bases from V and 5 bases from J, with 17 bases in between. The CDR3 covers 16 residues. Germline CDR1 LNHDA, CDR2 SQIVND (reference sequence). The entry originates in a study of regulatory T cells in long-lasting Graves disease. Study-level background: Antithyroid drugs had been taken by newly diagnosed Graves' patients for under 3 months. General observations from the study: Persistent disease showed a preference for TRBV28, TRBJ1-2 and TRBJ2-5.

Time point: newly diagnosed GD, antithyroid drugs for less than 3 months. Preparation of the TCR library used RNA extracted from PBMCs. Assembly of TCR beta libraries relied on iRepertoire HTBI primers together with Arm-PCR of CDR3 regions. In TCRdb, the multiplex PCR reads were re-called with MiXCR into one record per CDR3 protein. The sample shows some 400,000 distinct CDR3 sequences, about 16% of them seen only once. The same data also went into a second study, on T cells in Graves' hyperthyroidism and ophthalmopathy. That report adds: Using the HTBI primer set, a first-round RT-PCR was run on the TCR CDR3. Most thyroid clonotypes expanded above 0.001 appeared in blood too.

Sequencing used peripheral blood mononuclear cells (PBMCs), obtained at new diagnosis, from a patient treated with antithyroid drugs. The receptor comes from a woman younger than 45 with Graves disease. The J gene is TRBJ2-2, the V gene TRBV19, with a weak D call TRBD2 (6 bases). CDR3 loop: CASSNNMLAGTGELFF. The CDR3 region has the DNA TGTGCCAGTAGTAACAACATGCTGGCGGGGACCGGGGAGCTGTTTTTT.